This section outlines one TCR beta chain sequence together with its context. CDR1 is MNHEY, CDR2 SMNVEV, per germline (reference sequence). The CDR3 covers 15 residues. Trimming took off 6 bases at V and 2 bases at J, with 14 bases between the two ends. PCR involved 60 Vbeta and 13 Jbeta primers. The method was immunoSEQ multiplex PCR; TCRdb's version includes in-frame clones alone and lacks a portion of them. The table lists some 90,000 clones, roughly 77% of them singletons. This specimen comes from a study of cytomegalovirus exposure and HLA in healthy donors. The origin of this receptor is a human donor in good health. The sequenced material came from PBMCs. The genes are TRBV27 and TRBJ2-1; no reliable D call. CDR3 sequence reads: CASRSSLPPYNEQFF. CDR3 in DNA: TGTGCCAGCAGGTCGAGCCTGCCACCCTACAATGAGCAGTTCTTC.